This T cell receptor (beta chain) is from a study of cytomegalovirus exposure and HLA in healthy donors (dated by TCRdb to the late 2010s). Study-wide context: According to an earlier analysis of several hundred of the donors, about 180 million T cells yielded some 120 million unique TCR beta sequences and more than 250 Gb of sequence data. Every discovery cohort repertoire had been produced on one sequencing platform. In an earlier analysis of roughly 580 of the donors, high-throughput TCR beta sequencing was used to judge whether each TCR beta V gene segment behaved as functional or pseudogenic. A later genetic analysis took genome-wide SNP genotypes for about 60% of the roughly 670 donors and used that subset as a discovery cohort. An early release covering around 630 HLA-typed donors comprised about 320 gigabases of sequencing data and around 80 million unique TCR sequences. To predict cytomegalovirus infection status, the study brought together high-throughput TCR immunosequencing, statistical association of individual TCRs with disease status, and machine learning. Typing coverage differed by locus: A, B, C, DRB1 and DQB1 were typed in roughly 629-630 donors, DQA1 in 522, DPA1 in around 580, and DPB1 in 472. In the later analysis, no new phenotypic data were used to find candidate immune exposures; instead, reliance was placed on TCR beta sequences and their occurrence across donors. In addition to the first cohort of around 670 subjects, a separate validation cohort of under 150 different subjects was used. Donor age, sex, ethnicity and CMV serostatus were collected together with the repertoire data. A later analysis re-analyzed previously published TCR beta repertoires from roughly 690 donors and added high-resolution HLA genotyping to study TCR occurrence patterns. HLA typing included class I and class II loci at four-digit resolution. The study was designed to test whether signatures of past pathogen exposure could be identified by cataloging public T cell receptors. Of the roughly 400 genotyped donors, 81% fell in the genetic ancestry cluster associated with self-reported Caucasian donors. On average, 235,054 unique TCR beta nucleotide sequences were sequenced per donor among a few hundred genotyped donors of the cohort, with about 19% of those sequences being non-productive. The T cell repertoires of around 670 subjects were profiled by immunosequencing and related to cytomegalovirus serostatus. A handful of DR-DQ haplotypes were handled as single units for association and clustering because linkage in the cohort was strong. The paper as a whole reports these results and caveats: Assigning TCR associations to individual alleles was difficult when HLA alleles, especially DR and DQ, strongly co-occurred. A total of 150 to 200 TCR beta chains were listed by the study as associated with cytomegalovirus. In a later genetic analysis, a missense DCLRE1C variant was associated with V-gene and J-gene trimming of TCR beta chains, and the association was replicated in an independent cohort. Compared with equally common non-associated chains, HLA-associated TCR beta chains in a later analysis were more clonally expanded and had lower generation probabilities. A further reported finding was that TCR beta sequences accurately predicted the HLA-A and HLA-B alleles for most subjects in the first cohort. The only immune exposure information available for the cohort was CMV serostatus. The presence/absence analyses assumed that sequencing depth was roughly uniform across donors, and that assumption may not be true. In a later analysis, the rate of TCR association differed among HLA loci, with DRB1 alleles having the most associated TCRs and HLA-C alleles having the fewest. In an earlier analysis of about 600 of the donors, most TCR beta V segments appeared in productive rearrangements about 90% or about 30% of the time, broadly matching IMGT annotations. Linkage disequilibrium might explain the correlated functional status among segregating V segments, but an unknown experimental factor could not be ruled out. Specific HLA alleles were associated with 15,000 to 20,000 TCR beta sequences at a false discovery rate of 0.05 in a later analysis. A group of highly shared sequence variants was considered likely to be a technical artifact of the sequencing pipeline. Most CMV-associated TCR beta chains appeared to be HLA-restricted in a later analysis, and the HLA associations seemed to be driven largely by CMV exposure. In this cohort, only TCR beta chains were sequenced, and detectable features were limited by the absence of alpha or paired-chain data. In a later genetic analysis, fewer N-insertions in productive TCRs were reported among donors in an Asian-associated ancestry cluster than the roughly 640-donor mean. Most TCR sequences were seen in very few donors, while some public TCRs were found in many individuals. The authors suggested that the approach could potentially be extended to other disease states and immunological phenotypes. In both the original and validation cohorts, the classifier was reported to diagnose cytomegalovirus status with high specificity and sensitivity. About 15 rarely observed V segments, including chromosome 9 orphons, were excluded from the earlier analysis of some 590 of the donors because counts were too low. A few of the identified cytomegalovirus-associated TCR beta chains were confirmed in vitro to be specific for cytomegalovirus antigens. Because some donors lacked HLA typing at each locus, the association tests relied only on the typed subset. Several of the top co-occurrence clusters appeared to be linked to parvovirus B19, influenza, CMV and Epstein-Barr virus, according to a later analysis.

Library method: the immunoSEQ multiplex PCR assay. A mixture of 60 forward primers for TCR Vbeta segments and 13 reverse primers for TCR Jbeta segments was used in the multiplex PCR. Amplification of the CDR3 region of rearranged TCR beta genes was performed with a multiplex PCR assay on genomic DNA. Amplified TCR beta libraries were sequenced as 87-base-pair reads on the Illumina HiSeq System. In the original analysis: Across the roughly 600 repertoires, a later analysis counted 80 million or so unique TCR beta chains, 9.5 million to 12 million of which were shared by at least two donors. To remove PCR and sequencing errors, raw reads were error-corrected and collapsed into unique sequences using a nearest-neighbor algorithm that merged closely related sequences. To assign V, D and J gene segments, CDR3 sequences were aligned to IMGT reference sequences. For a sequence to be retained, a match of at least six nucleotides to both a V gene segment and a J gene segment was required. Rearrangements were called productive when the CDR3 lacked stop codons and stayed in frame with V and J; all others were non-productive. CDR3 was defined by IMGT convention, running from the second conserved V-encoded cysteine to the conserved J-encoded phenylalanine. The earlier analysis of 500 to 600 of the donors excluded sequences that lacked an unambiguous match to a single V gene segment. An earlier analysis of a few hundred of the donors classified V segments as functional when productive rearrangements were above 56.7% and as segregating when the standard deviation between donors was above 5%. A statistical classification framework was built for diagnosing cytomegalovirus status from the catalog of TCR beta chain sequences. V and J gene assignment, in a later analysis, came from comparing TCR nucleotide sequences with IMGT/GENE-DB human TR gene sequences. In a later analysis, CDR3 sequences and most-parsimonious VDJ recombination scenarios were assigned using the TCRdist pipeline. In a later analysis, each TCR beta chain was defined by its CDR3 amino acid sequence together with its V-gene family, and reads without a unique V-gene family were excluded. As a way to deal with suspected cross-contamination and a sequencing artifact, a later analysis dropped 592 nucleotide sequences that were highly shared and had low generation probability. For each public chain, a later analysis derived a clonal expansion index from normalized ranks of inferred template counts within each repertoire. A later analysis computed generation probabilities with a VDJ recombination model fitted to out-of-frame rearrangements, and checked the results against IGoR. In a later analysis, TCR-TCR, TCR-HLA and TCR-CMV co-occurrence was scored with hypergeometric tests, and a repertoire-size bias correction was applied to TCR pairs. To estimate false discovery rates, a later analysis permuted the HLA or CMV assignments 20 times. A later analysis grouped co-occurring TCRs with DBSCAN, adding TCRdist sequence similarity when clustering within HLA-allele-positive subsets. Co-occurrence clustering excluded repertoires with fewer than 30,000 or more than 120,000 public chains, plus five with anomalous nucleotide sharing. The clones in this table, taken by TCRdb from immuneACCESS, are in-frame only. Not every clone is retained; where verified, under half of the shortfall comes from an unresolved V gene, and the cause of the rest is unknown. V and J calls plus clone size are reproduced from that table; the DNA served to infer D and trimming. For this sample the table gives around 150,000 clones, of which approximately 62% were detected only once. Jointly, the top ten make up approximately 1.5% of the sample.

The cohort was made up of approximately 670 healthy bone marrow donors. At the time of sampling, every cohort member was nominally healthy, though immune exposures that went unrecorded were likely present. The donor tested CMV seronegative, placing the donor among the 300 to 400 seronegative members of the cohort. Each donor provided a peripheral blood sample, and peripheral blood mononuclear cells were used for TCR beta sequencing. The Qiagen DNeasy Blood Extraction Kit was used to extract genomic DNA from the blood cell samples. About this clone itself: Its target antigen remains unknown. No qualities accompany the bases; no much larger clone lies one base away.

This TCR was recovered from a man aged 45 to 65 in good health and CMV-seronegative. Material for sequencing was PBMCs.

The CDR3 region has the sequence CASRKGQYYGYTF. The DNA sequence is as follows: TGTGCCAGCAGAAAGGGACAGTACTATGGCTACACCTTC. Recombination linked TRBV2 to TRBJ1-2; 7 of the junction bases match TRBD1. The germline V gene provides CDR1 SNHLY and CDR2 FYNNEI. The germline V and J ends show losses of 6 bases and 3 bases respectively, and no gene match explains 4 bases of the junction. The CDR3 spans 13 residues, from the cysteine through the phenylalanine. Of the read, only the CDR3 DNA is kept; its 39 bases are in frame from base 1.